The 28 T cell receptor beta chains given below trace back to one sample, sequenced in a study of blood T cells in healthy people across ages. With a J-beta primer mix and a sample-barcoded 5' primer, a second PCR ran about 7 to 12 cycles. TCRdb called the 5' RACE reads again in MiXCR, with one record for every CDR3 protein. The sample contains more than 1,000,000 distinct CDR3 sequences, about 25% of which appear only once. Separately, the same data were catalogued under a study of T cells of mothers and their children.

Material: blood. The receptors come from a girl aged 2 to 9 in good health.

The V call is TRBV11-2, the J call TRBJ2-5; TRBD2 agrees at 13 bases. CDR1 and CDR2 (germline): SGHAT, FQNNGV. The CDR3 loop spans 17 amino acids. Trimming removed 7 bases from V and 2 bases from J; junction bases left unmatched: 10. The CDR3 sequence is CASTLRTSGGVQETQYF. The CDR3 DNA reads TGTGCCAGCACCCTCCGGACTAGCGGGGGAGTACAAGAGACCCAGTACTTC.

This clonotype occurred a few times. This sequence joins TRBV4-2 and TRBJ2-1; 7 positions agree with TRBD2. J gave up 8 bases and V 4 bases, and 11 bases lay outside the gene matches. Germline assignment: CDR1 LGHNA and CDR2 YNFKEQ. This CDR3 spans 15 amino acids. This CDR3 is CASSRERGRSDEQFF. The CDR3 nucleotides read TGTGCCAGCAGCCGCGAGCGGGGCCGGTCCGATGAGCAGTTCTTC.

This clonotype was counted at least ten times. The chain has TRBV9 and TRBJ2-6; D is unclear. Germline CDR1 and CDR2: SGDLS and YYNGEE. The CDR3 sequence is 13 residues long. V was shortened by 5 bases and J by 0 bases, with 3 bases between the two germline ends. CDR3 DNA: TGTGCCAGCAGTACCTCTGGGGCCAACGTCCTGACTTTC. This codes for CASSTSGANVLTF.

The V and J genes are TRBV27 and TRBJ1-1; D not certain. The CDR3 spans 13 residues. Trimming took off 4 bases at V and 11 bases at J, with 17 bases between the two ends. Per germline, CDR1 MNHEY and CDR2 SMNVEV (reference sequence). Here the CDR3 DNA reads TGTGCCAGCAGTTACGGTCCGGGGTTCGAGGCTTTCTTT. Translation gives CASSYGPGFEAFF.

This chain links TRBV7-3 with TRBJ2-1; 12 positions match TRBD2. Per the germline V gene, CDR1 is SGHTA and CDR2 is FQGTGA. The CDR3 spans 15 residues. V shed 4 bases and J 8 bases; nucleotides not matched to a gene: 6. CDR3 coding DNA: TGTGCCAGCAGCTCATCTAGCGGGAGGGTCTATGAGCAGTTCTTC. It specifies CASSSSSGRVYEQFF. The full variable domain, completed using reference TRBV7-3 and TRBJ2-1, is GAGVSQTPSNKVTEKGKYVELRCDPISGHTALYWYRQSLGQGPEFLIYFQGTGAADDSGLPNDRFFAVRPEGSVSTLKIQRTERGDSAVYLCASSSSSGRVYEQFFGPGTRLTVL.

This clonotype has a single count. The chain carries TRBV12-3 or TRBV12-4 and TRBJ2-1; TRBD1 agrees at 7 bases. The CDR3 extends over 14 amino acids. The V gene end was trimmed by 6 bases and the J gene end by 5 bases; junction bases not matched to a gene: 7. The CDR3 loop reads CASSPLRGHNEQFF. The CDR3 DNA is TGTGCCAGCAGCCCTTTAAGGGGGCACAATGAGCAGTTCTTC.

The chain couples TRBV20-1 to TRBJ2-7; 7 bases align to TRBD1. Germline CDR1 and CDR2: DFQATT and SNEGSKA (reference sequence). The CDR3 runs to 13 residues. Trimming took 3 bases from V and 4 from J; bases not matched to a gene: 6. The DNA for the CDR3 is TGCAGTGCTAGTAGGACAGGAGTTTACGAGCAGTACTTC. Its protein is CSASRTGVYEQYF.

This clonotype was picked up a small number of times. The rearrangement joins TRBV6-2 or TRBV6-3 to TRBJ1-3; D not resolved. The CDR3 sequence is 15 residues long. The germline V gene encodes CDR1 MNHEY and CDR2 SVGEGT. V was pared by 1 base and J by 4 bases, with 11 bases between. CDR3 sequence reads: CASSYYSTAGNTIYF. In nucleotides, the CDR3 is TGTGCCAGCAGTTACTATTCGACGGCCGGAAACACCATATATTTT.

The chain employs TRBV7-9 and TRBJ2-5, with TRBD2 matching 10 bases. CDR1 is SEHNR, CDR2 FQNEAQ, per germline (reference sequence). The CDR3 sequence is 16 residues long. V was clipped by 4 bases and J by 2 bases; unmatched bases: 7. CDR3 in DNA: TGTGCCAGCAGCTCCCAAGGGACTAGCGTTCAAGAGACCCAGTACTTC. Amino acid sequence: CASSSQGTSVQETQYF.

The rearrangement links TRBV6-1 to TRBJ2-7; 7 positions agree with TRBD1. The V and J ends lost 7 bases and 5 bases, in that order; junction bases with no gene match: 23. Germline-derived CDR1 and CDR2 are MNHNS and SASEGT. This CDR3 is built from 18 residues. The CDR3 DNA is TGTGCCAGCATCGGTCCGGGACAGACCTTTGCTTCGCGGGACGAGCAGTACTTC. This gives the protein CASIGPGQTFASRDEQYF.

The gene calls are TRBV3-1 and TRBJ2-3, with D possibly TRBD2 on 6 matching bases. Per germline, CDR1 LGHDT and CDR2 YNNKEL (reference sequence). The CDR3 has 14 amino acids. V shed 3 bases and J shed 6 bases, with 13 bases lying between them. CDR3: CASSQGLPPDTQYF. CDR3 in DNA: TGTGCCAGCAGCCAGGGACTTCCCCCGGATACGCAGTATTTT.

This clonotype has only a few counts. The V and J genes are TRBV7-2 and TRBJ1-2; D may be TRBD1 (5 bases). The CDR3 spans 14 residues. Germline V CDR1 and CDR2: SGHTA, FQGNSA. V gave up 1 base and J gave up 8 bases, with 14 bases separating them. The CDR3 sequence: CASSLEGADLGYTF. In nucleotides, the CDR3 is TGTGCCAGCAGCTTAGAAGGGGCGGATTTGGGCTACACCTTC.

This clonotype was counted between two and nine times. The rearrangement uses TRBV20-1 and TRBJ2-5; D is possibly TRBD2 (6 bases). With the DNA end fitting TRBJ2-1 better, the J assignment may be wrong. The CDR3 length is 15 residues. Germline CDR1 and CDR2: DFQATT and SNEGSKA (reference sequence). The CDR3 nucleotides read TGCAGTGCTAGAGATATGACGGGGGAGCTTAGTGAGCAGTTCTTC. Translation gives CSARDMTGELSEQFF.

As DNA, the CDR3 is TGCAGTGCTCAGGGGGGTTCCCTCGGAGGGCTCGGCACAGATACGCAGTATTTT. It specifies CSAQGGSLGGLGTDTQYF. The chain joins TRBV20-1 to TRBJ2-3; tentatively, D is TRBD1 (7 bases). V was clipped by 5 bases and J by 1 base, with 25 bases between them. CDR1 is DFQATT, CDR2 SNEGSKA, per germline (reference sequence). The CDR3 runs to 18 residues.

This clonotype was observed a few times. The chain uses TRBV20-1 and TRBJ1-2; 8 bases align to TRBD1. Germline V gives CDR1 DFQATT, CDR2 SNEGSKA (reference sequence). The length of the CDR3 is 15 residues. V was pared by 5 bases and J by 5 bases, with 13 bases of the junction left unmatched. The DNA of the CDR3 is TGCAGTGCTTCCCCGGAAGACAGGGGAGAGTATGGCTACACCTTC. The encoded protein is CSASPEDRGEYGYTF.

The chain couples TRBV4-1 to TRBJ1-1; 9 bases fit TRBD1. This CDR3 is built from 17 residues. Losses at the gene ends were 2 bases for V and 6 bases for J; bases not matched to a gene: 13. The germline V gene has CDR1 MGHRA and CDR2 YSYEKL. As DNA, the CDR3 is TGCGCCAGCAGCCAACCTGTTTCGGGACAGGGTAAGGCTGAAGCTTTCTTT. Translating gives CASSQPVSGQGKAEAFF.

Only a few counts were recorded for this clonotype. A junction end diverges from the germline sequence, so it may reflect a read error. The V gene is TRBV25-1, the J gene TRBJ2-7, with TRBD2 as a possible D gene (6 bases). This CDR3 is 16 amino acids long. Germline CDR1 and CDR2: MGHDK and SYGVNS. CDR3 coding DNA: TGTGCCAGCAGTAAATATATTCGCGGGGAAACCTACGAGCAGTACTTC. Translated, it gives CASSKYIRGETYEQYF.

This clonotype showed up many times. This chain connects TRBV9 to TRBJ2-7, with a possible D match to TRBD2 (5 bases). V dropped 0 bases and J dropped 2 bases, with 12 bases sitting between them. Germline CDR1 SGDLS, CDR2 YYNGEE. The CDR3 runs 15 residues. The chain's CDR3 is CASSVAPGLPYEQYF. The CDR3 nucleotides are TGTGCCAGCAGCGTAGCACCCGGACTTCCCTACGAGCAGTACTTC. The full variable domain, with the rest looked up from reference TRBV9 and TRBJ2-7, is DSGVTQTPKHLITATGQRVTLRCSPRSGDLSVYWYQQSLDQGLQFLIQYYNGEERAKGNILERFSAQQFPDLHSELNLSSLELGDSALYFCASSVAPGLPYEQYFGPGTRLTVT.

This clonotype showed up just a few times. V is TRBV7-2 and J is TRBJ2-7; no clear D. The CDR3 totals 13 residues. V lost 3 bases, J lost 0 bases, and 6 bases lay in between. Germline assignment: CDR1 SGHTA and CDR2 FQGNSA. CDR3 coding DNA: TGTGCCAGCAGCTTGAAGGCCTCCTACGAGCAGTACTTC. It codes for CASSLKASYEQYF.

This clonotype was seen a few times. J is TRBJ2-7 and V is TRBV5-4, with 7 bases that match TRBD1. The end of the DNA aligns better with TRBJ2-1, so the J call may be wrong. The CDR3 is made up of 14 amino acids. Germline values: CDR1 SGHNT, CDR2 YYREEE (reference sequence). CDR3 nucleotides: TGTGCCAGCAGCTTGTGGGACAGACCCGATGAGCAGTTCTTC. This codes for CASSLWDRPDEQFF.

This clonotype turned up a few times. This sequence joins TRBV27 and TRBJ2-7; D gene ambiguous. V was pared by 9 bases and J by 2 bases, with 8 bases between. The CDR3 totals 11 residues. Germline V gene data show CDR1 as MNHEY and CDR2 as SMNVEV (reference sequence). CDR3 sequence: CASGPPYEQYF. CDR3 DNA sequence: TGTGCCAGTGGACCTCCCTACGAGCAGTACTTC.

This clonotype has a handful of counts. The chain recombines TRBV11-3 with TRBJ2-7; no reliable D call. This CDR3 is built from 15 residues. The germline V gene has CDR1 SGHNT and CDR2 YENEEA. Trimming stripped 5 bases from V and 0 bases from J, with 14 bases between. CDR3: CASSHLWMSSYEQYF. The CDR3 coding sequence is TGTGCCAGCAGCCACCTGTGGATGAGCTCCTACGAGCAGTACTTC.

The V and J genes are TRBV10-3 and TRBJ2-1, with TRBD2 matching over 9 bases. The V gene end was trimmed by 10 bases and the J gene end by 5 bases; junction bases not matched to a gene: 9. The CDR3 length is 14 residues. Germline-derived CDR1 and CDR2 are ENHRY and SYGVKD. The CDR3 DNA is TGTGCCACCTCCTCGGCTAGCGGGAACAATGAGCAGTTCTTC. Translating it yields CATSSASGNNEQFF.

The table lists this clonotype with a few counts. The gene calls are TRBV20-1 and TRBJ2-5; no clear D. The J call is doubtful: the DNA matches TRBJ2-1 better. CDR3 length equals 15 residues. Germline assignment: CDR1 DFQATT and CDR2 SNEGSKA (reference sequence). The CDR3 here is CSAYLPGDQFNEQFF. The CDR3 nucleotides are TGCAGTGCTTATCTACCAGGAGACCAATTTAATGAGCAGTTCTTC.

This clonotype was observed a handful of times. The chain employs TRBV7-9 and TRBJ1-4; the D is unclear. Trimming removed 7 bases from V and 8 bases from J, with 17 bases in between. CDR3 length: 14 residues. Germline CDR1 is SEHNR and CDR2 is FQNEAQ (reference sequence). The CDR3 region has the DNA TGTGCCAGCAACCCGACATCGGGAGACGAAAAACTGTTTTTT. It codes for CASNPTSGDEKLFF.

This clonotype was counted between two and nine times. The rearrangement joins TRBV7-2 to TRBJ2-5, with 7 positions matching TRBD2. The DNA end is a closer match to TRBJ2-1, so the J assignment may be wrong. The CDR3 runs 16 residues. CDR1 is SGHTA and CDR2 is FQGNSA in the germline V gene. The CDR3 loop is CASSLGKGLVFGEQFF. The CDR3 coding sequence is TGTGCCAGCAGCTTAGGTAAAGGACTAGTATTTGGTGAGCAGTTCTTC.

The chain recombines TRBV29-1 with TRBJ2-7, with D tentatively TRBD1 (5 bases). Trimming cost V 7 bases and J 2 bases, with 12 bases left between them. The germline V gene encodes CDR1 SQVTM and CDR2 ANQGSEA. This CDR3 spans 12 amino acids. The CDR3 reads CSAKDSPYEQYF. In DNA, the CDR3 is TGCAGCGCCAAAGACAGTCCCTACGAGCAGTACTTC.

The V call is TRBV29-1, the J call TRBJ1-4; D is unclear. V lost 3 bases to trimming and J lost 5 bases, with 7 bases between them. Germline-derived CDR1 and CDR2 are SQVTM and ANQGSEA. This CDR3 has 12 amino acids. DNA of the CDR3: TGCAGCGTTGACTTCGGCAATGAAAAACTGTTTTTT. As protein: CSVDFGNEKLFF.